The entry that follows covers one T cell receptor beta chain sequence. The record originates from a study of control samples from healthy donors and cancer patients. Germline V gene data show CDR1 as MGHRA and CDR2 as YSYEKL. V gave up 1 base and J gave up 0 bases, with 13 bases separating them. The CDR3 totals 16 residues. Generated by immunoSEQ multiplex PCR, the TCRdb table keeps only in-frame clones and is missing some. The top ten clones hold roughly 39% of a sample with roughly 94,000 clones, about four fifths of them seen once. The TCR originated in an older man with lung cancer. This sequence joins TRBV4-1 and TRBJ2-7; D might be TRBD1 (7 bases). Source material: PBMCs. DNA for the CDR3: TGCGCCAGCAGCCAAGGCCAGGGGGGCGTCTCCTACGAGCAGTACTTC. Residues: CASSQGQGGVSYEQYF.